This T cell receptor beta chain is from a study of T cells after yellow fever vaccination. TCRdb re-called the 5' RACE reads through MiXCR, storing one row per CDR3 protein. In the table there are around 360,000 distinct CDR3 sequences, 11% of which are singletons. Notes on the study in general: By day 5 rather than day 15, the secondary response had peaked, though it was weaker. Primary-vaccination clones mostly resurfaced post-booster (around 95% CD4, roughly 90% CD8).

Only a few counts were recorded for this clonotype. Its target is not known. V dropped 5 bases and J dropped 6; count of bases not matched to a gene: 7. Germline CDR1 is SGHTA and CDR2 is FQGNSA. CDR3 length equals 15 residues. This chain uses TRBV7-2 with TRBJ2-1; 10 bases fit TRBD1. The sequence was obtained from a man younger than 35 who received the YFV17D yellow fever vaccine. Here the sequenced sample was PBMCs, taken on the day of the first yellow fever vaccination. CDR3 nucleotides: TGTGCCAGCAGCGCCCTATGGACAGGGGGCAATGAGCAGTTCTTC. It specifies CASSALWTGGNEQFF.